This T cell receptor beta chain was identified during a study of blood T cell repertoires in COVID-19 (dated by TCRdb to about 2020). A note on the overall study: Samples from collaborators originated in the United States, Italy and Spain and spanned both the acute and convalescent phases of COVID-19. The sample metadata nearly always contained a de-identified subject ID, COVID-19 status, age in years and sex. Where available, HLA class I and class II types were obtained from metadata supplied by the sample provider rather than from assay-based typing. A freely available public database, intended as a resource for researchers studying the immune response to SARS-CoV-2, is where the repertoires were released. The material from the prospective study consisted of cDNA or gDNA derived from T cells, B-cell-depleted T cells, or PBMCs. Subjects who had been exposed to COVID-19, were actively infected with it, or had recovered from it provided the deeply sampled blood TCRbeta repertoires that made up the dataset. The samples were drawn from two sources: the first 160 participants of the ongoing ImmuneRACE study, and 950 to 1,500 subjects contributed by 6 global collaborators.

V was cut back by 2 bases and J by 4 bases, leaving a gap of 14 bases between them. Looking up the germline V gene yields CDR1 MNHEY and CDR2 SVGAGI. Measured from the cysteine to the phenylalanine, the CDR3 is 15 residues long. Just the 45-base CDR3 DNA is kept, in frame starting at base 1. Points the paper makes about the study in general: How much clinical and demographic metadata was included differed by source and by participant, and the metadata was provided uncurated.

In the prospective study, participants were roughly 18 to 100 years old, resided in about two dozen geographic areas of the United States, and were enrolled through a virtual design. Cohort assignment in the prospective study relied on participant-reported clinical history from a screening survey and a study questionnaire. In the prospective study, whole blood, serum and a nasopharyngeal or oropharyngeal swab were collected from each participant by mobile phlebotomists. Participants in the prospective study had the option to provide additional blood draws and questionnaires over a roughly two-month period. Before DNA extraction, blood samples from the prospective study were shipped at room temperature or frozen. The immunoSEQ Assay, a bias-controlled multiplex PCR, was used to amplify TCRbeta CDR3 regions from genomic DNA. The original pipeline was this. The number of nucleated cells in each sample was estimated from the amplification of reference gene primers within the assay. To quantify the absolute abundance of each unique TCRbeta CDR3 rearrangement, sequence reads were collapsed and filtered. For each sample, productive Simpson clonality was calculated as the square root of Simpson's diversity index over productive rearrangements. TCRdb mirrors the immuneACCESS table, restricted to in-frame sequences. Some clones are absent from its copies; in checked studies, under half trace to an unresolved V gene, and the reason for the others is unknown. V, J and clone size derive from that table, while D and trimming were established from the DNA sequence. This sample holds 200,000 to 300,000 clones; about 91% were observed only once. Clones ranked in the top ten supply over 1% of the sample.

Concerning this clone itself: No cognate antigen has been identified for it. No base quality values were provided; no much bigger clone lies one nucleotide off.

The rearrangement joined TRBV6-5 to TRBJ1-1; the D gene is perhaps TRBD1, on 6 matching bases. This TCR came from a woman aged 35 to 49 with acute COVID-19. The specimen sequenced was PBMCs or T cells enriched from blood (not recorded which). The DNA sequence is given as TGTGCCAGCAGTTACGGACAGCGAAGCGGCACTGAAGCTTTCTTT. This sequence encodes CASSYGQRSGTEAFF.